The 12 T cell receptor beta chains reported below all come from one sample, sequenced in a study of blood T cells in healthy people across ages. A second PCR of roughly 6 to 12 cycles used a sample-barcoded 5' primer and a J-beta primer mix. TCRdb analysed the 5' RACE reads with MiXCR anew, one entry per CDR3 protein. The sample has around 1.7 million distinct CDR3 sequences; about 28% are singletons. Input material: blood. Receptors originate from a woman aged 25 to 39 in good health.

The DNA for the CDR3 is TGTGCCAGCGGACGGACGGACGAGGGGTCACCCCTCCACTTT. This sequence encodes CASGRTDEGSPLHF. J is TRBJ1-6 and V is TRBV5-5; D might be TRBD1 (5 bases). The CDR3 covers 14 residues. Germline V gene sequence: CDR1 SGHKS, CDR2 YYEKEE (reference sequence). With 7 bases removed from V and 10 bases from J, the gap between germline ends came to 18 bases.

This rearrangement joins TRBV7-9 to TRBJ2-3; D is possibly TRBD2 (5 bases). Germline V gene lookup returns CDR1 SEHNR and CDR2 FQNEAQ (reference sequence). V dropped 0 bases and J dropped 4 bases, with 11 bases sitting between them. The CDR3 spans 15 residues. Here the CDR3 DNA reads TGTGCCAGCAGCTTAGCTACTAGTGTATCAGATACGCAGTATTTT. Protein sequence: CASSLATSVSDTQYF.

As concerns this clonotype: A much larger clonotype is one base distant, so this may be a read error. The rearrangement uses TRBV20-1 and TRBJ2-5; D may be TRBD1 or TRBD2 (6 bases each). The CDR3 extends over 13 amino acids. Germline assignment: CDR1 DFQATT and CDR2 SNEGSKA (reference sequence). CDR3: CSAREGGKETLYF. Here the CDR3 DNA reads TGCAGTGCTAGAGAAGGGGGGAAGGAGACCCTGTACTTC.

In its sample, this clonotype was seen a few times. The rearrangement uses TRBV7-2 and TRBJ1-6, with D possibly being TRBD1 (6 bases). Per germline, CDR1 SGHTA and CDR2 FQGNSA. The CDR3 has 15 residues. V was pared by 1 base and J by 7 bases, with 11 bases between. The CDR3 protein is CASSLDRGQNSPLHF. Written as DNA, the CDR3 is TGTGCCAGCAGCTTAGATCGTGGACAGAATTCACCCCTCCACTTT.

This clonotype has a single count. This rearrangement joins TRBV19 to TRBJ2-7, with D maybe TRBD1 (6 bases). V lost 3 bases to trimming and J lost 1 base, with 16 bases between them. The CDR3 is 16 residues long. Germline values: CDR1 LNHDA, CDR2 SQIVND (reference sequence). CDR3 nucleotide sequence: TGTGCCAGTAGTATGAATGTGGCAGGGGATTCCTACGAGCAGTACTTC. Its translation is CASSMNVAGDSYEQYF.

The chain is built from TRBV7-2 and TRBJ2-3; D might be TRBD2 (7 bases). The CDR3 has 19 amino acids. Trimming removed 2 bases from V and 6 bases from J, with 27 bases in between. Germline V CDR1 and CDR2: SGHTA, FQGNSA. CDR3 coding DNA: TGTGCCAGCAGCTTACACCCCGGTGGGGGAGGGGGTATGTGGGATACGCAGTATTTT. Translation: CASSLHPGGGGGMWDTQYF.

On this clonotype itself: The junction differs from germline at one of its ends, possibly a read error. The chain is built from TRBV20-1 and TRBJ1-5; D is perhaps TRBD1 (6 bases). Germline V gives CDR1 DFQATT, CDR2 SNEGSKA (reference sequence). This CDR3 is 12 amino acids long. The CDR3 region is CSAWDTNQSQHF. CDR3 in DNA: TGCAGTGCGTGGGACACCAATCAGTCCCAGCATTTT.

The chain employs TRBV18 and TRBJ2-7; D gene unclear. Trimming took 6 bases from V and 10 from J, leaving 13 bases between them. From germline, CDR1 is KGHSH and CDR2 LQKENI. The CDR3 is 11 residues long. The CDR3 sequence is CASSSQEIQYF. CDR3 in DNA: TGTGCCAGCTCGTCTCAAGAGATCCAGTACTTC.

J is TRBJ2-4 and V is TRBV14, with D unclear. Germline V CDR1 and CDR2: SGHDN, FVKESK. Between the trimmed V and J ends, which lost 1 base and 10 bases, there was a span of 5 bases. The CDR3 has 11 amino acids. As DNA, the CDR3 is TGTGCCAGCAGCCAAGGGCCTATTCAGTACTTC. Protein: CASSQGPIQYF.

This clonotype was observed a handful of times. V gene TRBV11-2 combines with J gene TRBJ2-1; 7 nucleotides line up with TRBD2. Trimming at V came to 1 base and at J to 8 bases, leaving 14 bases not matched to a gene. The germline gives CDR1 SGHAT, CDR2 FQNNGV. This CDR3 contains 17 residues. This CDR3 reads CASSLGPPSGGSHEQFF. CDR3 DNA: TGTGCCAGCAGCTTAGGCCCCCCCTCGGGAGGCAGCCATGAGCAGTTCTTC.

The J gene is TRBJ1-1, the V gene TRBV9; TRBD1 matches at 7 bases. Germline CDR1 SGDLS, CDR2 YYNGEE. V was clipped by 2 bases and J by 6 bases; unmatched bases: 10. CDR3 size: 15 residues. CDR3 sequence: CASSVPTGVHAEAFF. DNA of the CDR3: TGTGCCAGCAGCGTCCCCACAGGGGTGCACGCTGAAGCTTTCTTT. Full variable domain (missing parts from reference TRBV9 and TRBJ1-1): DSGVTQTPKHLITATGQRVTLRCSPRSGDLSVYWYQQSLDQGLQFLIQYYNGEERAKGNILERFSAQQFPDLHSELNLSSLELGDSALYFCASSVPTGVHAEAFFGQGTRLTVV.

This clonotype was recorded many times. The chain couples TRBV15 to TRBJ2-5; D gene unclear. V was pared by 0 bases and J by 5 bases, with 7 bases between. Germline V gene data show CDR1 as LNHNV and CDR2 as YYDKDF (reference sequence). The CDR3 consists of 13 residues. CDR3 nucleotides: TGTGCCACCAGCAGAGAGAAGAGCGAGACCCAGTACTTC. This codes for CATSREKSETQYF.